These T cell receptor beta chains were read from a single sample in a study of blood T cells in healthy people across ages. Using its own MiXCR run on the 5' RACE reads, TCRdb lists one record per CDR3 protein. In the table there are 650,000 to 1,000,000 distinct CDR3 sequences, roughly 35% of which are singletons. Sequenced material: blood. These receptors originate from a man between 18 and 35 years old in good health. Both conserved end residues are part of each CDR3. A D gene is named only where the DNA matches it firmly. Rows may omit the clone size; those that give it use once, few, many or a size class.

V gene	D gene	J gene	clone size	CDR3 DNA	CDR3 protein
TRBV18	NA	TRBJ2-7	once	TGTGCCAGCTCAGTAGGGGCGATGACCTACGAGCAGTACTTC	CASSVGAMTYEQYF
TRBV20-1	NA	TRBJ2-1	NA	TGCAGTGCTAGAGATCCCCCAAATGAGCAGTTCTTC	CSARDPPNEQFF
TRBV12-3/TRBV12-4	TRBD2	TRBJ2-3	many	TGTGCCAGCAGACAAAGTAGCGGGGCCACCACAGATACGCAGTATTTT	CASRQSSGATTDTQYF
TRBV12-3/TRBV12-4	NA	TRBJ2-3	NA	TGTGCCAGCAGTTTTGGCTTACTGAATGCAGATACGCAGTATTTT	CASSFGLLNADTQYF
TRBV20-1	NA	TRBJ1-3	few	TGCAGTGCTAGTCGACATTCTGGAAACACCATATATTTT	CSASRHSGNTIYF
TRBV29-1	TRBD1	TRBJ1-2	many	TGCAGCGTTGTTCAGGGGGCCTATGGCTACACCTTC	CSVVQGAYGYTF
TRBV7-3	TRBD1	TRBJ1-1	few	TGTGCCAGCAGCCCACAGGGGAGGAACACTGAAGCTTTCTTT	CASSPQGRNTEAFF
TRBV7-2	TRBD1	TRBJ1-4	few	TGTGCCAGCAGCTTACAGGGGGCGTTAGGTGAAAAACTGTTTTTT	CASSLQGALGEKLFF
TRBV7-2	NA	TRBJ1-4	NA	TGTGCCAGCAGCTTAGGAGTCAGGGTATTTGAAAAACTGTTTTTT	CASSLGVRVFEKLFF
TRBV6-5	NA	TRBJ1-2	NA	TGTGCCAGCAGTTACTCGAGGGGTAGGGGCAGGACCTATGGCTACACCTTC	CASSYSRGRGRTYGYTF
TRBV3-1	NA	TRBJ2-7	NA	TGTGCCAGCAGCCAAGGTATAAGCGGCCGATCCTACGAGCAGTACTTC	CASSQGISGRSYEQYF
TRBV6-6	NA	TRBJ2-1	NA	TGTGCCAGCAGGCCCGTGGGGGGGGGCTATGAGCAGTTCTTC	CASRPVGGGYEQFF
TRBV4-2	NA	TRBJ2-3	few	TGTGCCAGCAGCCAAGAAGGTAGCGCAGGCACAGATACGCAGTATTTT	CASSQEGSAGTDTQYF
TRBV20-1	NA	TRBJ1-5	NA	TGCAGTGCTGACGGCGGGGGATTTCAGCCCCAGCATTTT	CSADGGGFQPQHF
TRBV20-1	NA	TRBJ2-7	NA	TGCAGTGCGTCACGGGGGGCCCCCTACAATGAGCAGTACTTC	CSASRGAPYNEQYF
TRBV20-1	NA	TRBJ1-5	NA	TGCAGTGCGCGCACCTACAGGGAAGGGAATCAGCCCCAGCATTTT	CSARTYREGNQPQHF
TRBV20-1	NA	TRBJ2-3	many	TGCAGTGCTAGAGGGGCGACTAGTACGCAGTATTTT	CSARGATSTQYF
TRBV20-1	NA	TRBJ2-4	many	TGCAGTGCCCCCCGCGGGGGCTTGGCCAAAAACATTCAGTACTTC	CSAPRGGLAKNIQYF
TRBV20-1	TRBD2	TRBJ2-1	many	TGCAGTGCTAGAGTTGGACTAGCGCCGAGCTCCTACAATGAGCAGTTCTTC	CSARVGLAPSSYNEQFF
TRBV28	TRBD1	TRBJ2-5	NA	TGTGCCAGCAGTCCGCCCCCCCCGGGACAGCAAGAGACCCAGTACTTC	CASSPPPPGQQETQYF
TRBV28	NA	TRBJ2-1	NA	TGTGCCAGCGCCGGACACTCCTACAATGAGCAGTTCTTC	CASAGHSYNEQFF
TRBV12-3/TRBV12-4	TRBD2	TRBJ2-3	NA	TGTGCCAGCAGTTTAGTCCAGCGGGGGGGCACAGATACGCAGTATTTT	CASSLVQRGGTDTQYF
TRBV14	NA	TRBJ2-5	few	TGTGCCAGCAGCCCGACCTCCGTCGGGACCCAGTACTTC	CASSPTSVGTQYF
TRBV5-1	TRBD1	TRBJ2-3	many	TGCGCCAGCAGCTTCGTGACAGGGGGAAACACAGATACGCAGTATTTT	CASSFVTGGNTDTQYF
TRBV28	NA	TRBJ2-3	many	TGTGCCAGCACCCCTAGCCAGAGGTGGCCCTCGACAGATACGCAGTATTTT	CASTPSQRWPSTDTQYF
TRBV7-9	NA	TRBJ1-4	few	TGTGCCAGCAGCTCCGGGACGGATGAAAAACTGTTTTTT	CASSSGTDEKLFF
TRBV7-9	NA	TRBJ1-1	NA	TGTGCCAGCAGCCCTGGTGGCCCTGAAGCTTTCTTT	CASSPGGPEAFF
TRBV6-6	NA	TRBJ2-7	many	TGTGCCAGCCAAGAGGGATACAGGACCTACGAGCAGTACTTC	CASQEGYRTYEQYF
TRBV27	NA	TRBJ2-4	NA	TGTGCCAGCAGCCTTAGGGAGCCTCGGTACTTC	CASSLREPRYF
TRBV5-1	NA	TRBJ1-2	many	TGCGCCAGCAGCCCCGACAGCCTACGGATTGATGGCTACACCTTC	CASSPDSLRIDGYTF
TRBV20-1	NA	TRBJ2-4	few	TGCAGTGCGCCCCCTGGCGGAATAGCCAAAAACATTCAGTACTTC	CSAPPGGIAKNIQYF
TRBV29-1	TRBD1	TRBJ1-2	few	TGCAACGTTCGACAGGGAATTAATTTGAACTATGGCTACACCTTC	CNVRQGINLNYGYTF
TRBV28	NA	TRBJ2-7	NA	TGTGCCAGCAGTTTCATGGATTCCTACGAGCAGTACTTC	CASSFMDSYEQYF
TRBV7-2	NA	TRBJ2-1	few	TGTGCCAGCAGCTCCCCCATTGCCAATGAGCAGTTCTTC	CASSSPIANEQFF
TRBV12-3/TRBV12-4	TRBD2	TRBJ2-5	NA	TGTGCCAGCGGGTTAGCGGGAGGAGGCGAGACCCAGTACTTC	CASGLAGGGETQYF
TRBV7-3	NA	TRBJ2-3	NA	TGTGCCAGCAGATCCGGGACACGCACAGATACGCAGTATTTT	CASRSGTRTDTQYF
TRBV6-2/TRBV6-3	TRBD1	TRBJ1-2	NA	TGTGCCAGCAGTTATCCAGGGGGCAGATACACCTTC	CASSYPGGRYTF
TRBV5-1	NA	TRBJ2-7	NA	TGCGCCAGCAGCGTCAGACAGGACTACGAGCAGTACTTC	CASSVRQDYEQYF
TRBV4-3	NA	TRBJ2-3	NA	TGCGCCAGCAGCCAAGATTGGTCGGAGACTCCTGGGTATTTT	CASSQDWSETPGYF
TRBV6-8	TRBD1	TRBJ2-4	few	TGTGCCAGCAGTAAGCGGACAGGGAAAAAAAACATTCAGTACTTC	CASSKRTGKKNIQYF
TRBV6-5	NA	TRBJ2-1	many	TGTGCCAGCAGTTACGGCCCCCCAAGCTCCTACAATGAGCAGTTCTTC	CASSYGPPSSYNEQFF
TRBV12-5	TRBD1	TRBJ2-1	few	TGTGCTAGTGGTCCCCCAGACAGGGGAGGATACAATGAGCAGTTCTTC	CASGPPDRGGYNEQFF
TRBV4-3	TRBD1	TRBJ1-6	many	TGCGCCAGCAGCCAAGATCAGGGGGCGAATTCACCCCTCCACTTT	CASSQDQGANSPLHF
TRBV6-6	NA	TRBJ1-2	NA	TGTGCCAGCAGGCTTACAGGAGGCGGGGGTGGCTACACCTTC	CASRLTGGGGGYTF
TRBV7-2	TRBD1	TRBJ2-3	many	TGTGCCAGCAGCCGGGACAGCGTAGATACGCAGTATTTT	CASSRDSVDTQYF
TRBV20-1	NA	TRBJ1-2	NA	TGCAGTGCTAGGGGGGACATCCTCAACTATGGCTACACCTTC	CSARGDILNYGYTF
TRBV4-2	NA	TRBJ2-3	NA	TGTGCCAGCAACTCGCGAGGCTATACGCAGTATTTT	CASNSRGYTQYF
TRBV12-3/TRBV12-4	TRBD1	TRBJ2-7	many	TGTGCCAGCAGTTTCGATCGTACTTCCGGGACAGGGGGCTACGAGCAGTACTTC	CASSFDRTSGTGGYEQYF
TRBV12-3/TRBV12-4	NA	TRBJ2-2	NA	TGTGCCAGCTCCAACGGGGGAGGAGGGGAGCTGTTTTTT	CASSNGGGGELFF
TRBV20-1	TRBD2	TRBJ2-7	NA	TGCAGTGCCTCGACTAGCGGCTACTACGAGCAGTACTTC	CSASTSGYYEQYF